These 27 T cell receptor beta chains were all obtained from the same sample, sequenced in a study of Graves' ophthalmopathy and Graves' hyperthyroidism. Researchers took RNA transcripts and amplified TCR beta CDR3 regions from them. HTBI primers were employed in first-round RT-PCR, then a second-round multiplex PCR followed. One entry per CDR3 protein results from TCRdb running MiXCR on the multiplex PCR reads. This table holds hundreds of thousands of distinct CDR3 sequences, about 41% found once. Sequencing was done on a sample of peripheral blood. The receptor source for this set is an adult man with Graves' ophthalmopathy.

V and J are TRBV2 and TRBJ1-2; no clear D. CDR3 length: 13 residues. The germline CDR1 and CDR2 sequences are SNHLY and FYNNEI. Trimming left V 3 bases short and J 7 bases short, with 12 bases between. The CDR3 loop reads CASSDGGFSGYTF. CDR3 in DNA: TGTGCCAGCAGTGATGGCGGGTTTTCTGGCTACACCTTC.

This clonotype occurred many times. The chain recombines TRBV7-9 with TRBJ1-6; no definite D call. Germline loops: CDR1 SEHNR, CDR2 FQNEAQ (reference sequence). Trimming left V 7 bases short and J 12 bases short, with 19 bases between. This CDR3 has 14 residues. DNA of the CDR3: TGTGCCAGCACCAAGGACGGGAAGGTATTACCCCTCCACTTT. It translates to CASTKDGKVLPLHF.

CDR3 DNA: TGTGCCAGCAGCGTAGGACAGTCCCGCTCCTACGAGCAGTACTTC. This gives the protein CASSVGQSRSYEQYF. The gene calls are TRBV9 and TRBJ2-7; TRBD1 might be the D (5 bases). Trimming took 0 bases from V and 0 from J, leaving 10 bases between them. Germline V gene sequence: CDR1 SGDLS, CDR2 YYNGEE. This CDR3 is built from 15 residues. Variable domain in full (rest from reference TRBV9 and TRBJ2-7): DSGVTQTPKHLITATGQRVTLRCSPRSGDLSVYWYQQSLDQGLQFLIQYYNGEERAKGNILERFSAQQFPDLHSELNLSSLELGDSALYFCASSVGQSRSYEQYFGPGTRLTVT.

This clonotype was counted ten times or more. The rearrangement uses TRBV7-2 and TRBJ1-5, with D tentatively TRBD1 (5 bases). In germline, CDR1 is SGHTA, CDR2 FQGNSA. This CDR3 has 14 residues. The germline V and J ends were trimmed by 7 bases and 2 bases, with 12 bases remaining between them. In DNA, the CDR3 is TGTGCCAGCACCCTTCTGGGGGGCAATCAGCCCCAGCATTTT. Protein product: CASTLLGGNQPQHF.

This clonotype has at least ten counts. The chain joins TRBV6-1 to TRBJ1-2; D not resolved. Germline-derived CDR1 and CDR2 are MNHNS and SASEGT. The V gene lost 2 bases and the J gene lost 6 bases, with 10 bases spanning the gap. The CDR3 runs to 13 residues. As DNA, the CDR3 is TGTGCCAGCAGTGAATTTCGGATCGATGGCTACACCTTC. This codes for CASSEFRIDGYTF.

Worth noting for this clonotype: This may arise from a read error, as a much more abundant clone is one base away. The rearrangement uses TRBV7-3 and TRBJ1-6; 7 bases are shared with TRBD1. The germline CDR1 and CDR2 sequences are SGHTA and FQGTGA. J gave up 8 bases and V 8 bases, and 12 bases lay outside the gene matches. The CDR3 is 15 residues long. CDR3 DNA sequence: TGTGCCAGCGGCCCCCAAGGCCAGGGGGATTCACCCCTCCACTTT. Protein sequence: CASGPQGQGDSPLHF.

CDR3 sequence (DNA): TGCAGTGCTGAGGATCAGCCCCAGCATTTT. This gives the protein CSAEDQPQHF. This chain connects TRBV20-1 to TRBJ1-5; D unclear. V was cut by 5 bases and J by 5 bases, with 4 bases left in between. The CDR3 consists of 10 residues. Germline lookup yields CDR1 DFQATT and CDR2 SNEGSKA (reference sequence).

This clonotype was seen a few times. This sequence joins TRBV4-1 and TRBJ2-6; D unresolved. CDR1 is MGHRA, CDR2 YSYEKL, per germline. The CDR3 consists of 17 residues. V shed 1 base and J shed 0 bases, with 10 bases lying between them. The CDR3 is CASSQAPRSSGANVLTF. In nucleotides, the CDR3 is TGCGCCAGCAGCCAAGCTCCCCGGTCCTCTGGGGCCAACGTCCTGACTTTC.

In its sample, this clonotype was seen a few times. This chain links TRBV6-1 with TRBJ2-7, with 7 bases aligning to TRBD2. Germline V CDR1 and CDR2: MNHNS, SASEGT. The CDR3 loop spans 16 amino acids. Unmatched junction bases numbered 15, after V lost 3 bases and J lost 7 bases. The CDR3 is CASSDLGSSGKREQYF. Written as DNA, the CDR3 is TGTGCCAGCAGTGATCTGGGGTCGAGCGGGAAGCGAGAGCAGTACTTC.

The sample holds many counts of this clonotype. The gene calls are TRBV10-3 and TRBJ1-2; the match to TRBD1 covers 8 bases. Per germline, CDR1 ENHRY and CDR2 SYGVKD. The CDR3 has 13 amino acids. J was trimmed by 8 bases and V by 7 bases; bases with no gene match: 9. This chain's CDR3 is CAITKQGVKGYTF. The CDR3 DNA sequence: TGTGCCATCACTAAACAGGGGGTGAAGGGCTACACCTTC.

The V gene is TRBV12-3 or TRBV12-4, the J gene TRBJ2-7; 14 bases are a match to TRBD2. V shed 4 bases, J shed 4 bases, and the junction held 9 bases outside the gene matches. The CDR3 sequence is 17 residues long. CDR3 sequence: CASSSSWTSGRSYEQYF. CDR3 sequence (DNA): TGTGCCAGCAGTTCATCCTGGACTAGCGGGAGGAGTTACGAGCAGTACTTC.

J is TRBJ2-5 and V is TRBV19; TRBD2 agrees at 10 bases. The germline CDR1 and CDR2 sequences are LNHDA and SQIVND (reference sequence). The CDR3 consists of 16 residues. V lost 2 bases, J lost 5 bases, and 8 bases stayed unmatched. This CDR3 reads CASSITASGGMETQYF. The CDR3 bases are TGTGCCAGTAGTATAACCGCTAGCGGGGGTATGGAGACCCAGTACTTC.

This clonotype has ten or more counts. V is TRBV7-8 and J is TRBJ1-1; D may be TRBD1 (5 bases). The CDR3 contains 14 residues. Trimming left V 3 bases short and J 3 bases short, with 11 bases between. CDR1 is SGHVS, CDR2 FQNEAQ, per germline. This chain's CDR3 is CASSLSWGDTEAFF. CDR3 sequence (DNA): TGTGCCAGCAGCTTGTCCTGGGGGGACACTGAAGCTTTCTTT.

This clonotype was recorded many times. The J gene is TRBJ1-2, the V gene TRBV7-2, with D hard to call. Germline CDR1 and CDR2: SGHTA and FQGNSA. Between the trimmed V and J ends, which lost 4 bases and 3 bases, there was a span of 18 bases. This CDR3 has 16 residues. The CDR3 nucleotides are TGTGCCAGCAGCTACGCCCCATGGGATCCCCACTATGGCTACACCTTC. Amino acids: CASSYAPWDPHYGYTF.

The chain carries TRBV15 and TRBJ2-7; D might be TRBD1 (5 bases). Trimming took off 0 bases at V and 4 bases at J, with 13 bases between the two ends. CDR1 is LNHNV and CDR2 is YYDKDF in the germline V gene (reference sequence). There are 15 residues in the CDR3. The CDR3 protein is CATSRDPGSEYEQYF. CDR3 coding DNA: TGTGCCACCAGCAGAGATCCAGGGTCCGAGTACGAGCAGTACTTC.

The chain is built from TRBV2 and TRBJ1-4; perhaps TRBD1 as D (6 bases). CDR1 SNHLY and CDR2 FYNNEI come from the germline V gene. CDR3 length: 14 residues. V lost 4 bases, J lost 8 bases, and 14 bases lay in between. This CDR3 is CASSAGGAGEKLFF. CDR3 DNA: TGTGCCAGCAGTGCCGGGGGGGCTGGAGAAAAACTGTTTTTT.

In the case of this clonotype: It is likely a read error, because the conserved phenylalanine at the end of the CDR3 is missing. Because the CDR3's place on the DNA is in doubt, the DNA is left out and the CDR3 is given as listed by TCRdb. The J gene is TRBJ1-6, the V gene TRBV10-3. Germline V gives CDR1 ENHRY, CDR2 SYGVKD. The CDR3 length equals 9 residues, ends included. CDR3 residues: CAISEVSNY.

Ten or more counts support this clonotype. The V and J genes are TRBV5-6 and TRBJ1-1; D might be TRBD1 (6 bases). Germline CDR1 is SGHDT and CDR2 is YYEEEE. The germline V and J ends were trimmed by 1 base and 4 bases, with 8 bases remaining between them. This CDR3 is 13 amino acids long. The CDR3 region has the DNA TGTGCCAGCAGCTTGCAGGGGAGCACTGAAGCTTTCTTT. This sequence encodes CASSLQGSTEAFF.

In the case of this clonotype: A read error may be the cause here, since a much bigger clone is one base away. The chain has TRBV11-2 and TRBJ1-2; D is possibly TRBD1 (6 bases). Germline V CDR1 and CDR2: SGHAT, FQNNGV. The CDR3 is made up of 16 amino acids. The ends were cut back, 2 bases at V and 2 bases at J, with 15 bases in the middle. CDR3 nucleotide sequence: TGTGCCAGCAGCTTACAGGGGACGGGAGGGAACTATGGCTACACCTTC. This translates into CASSLQGTGGNYGYTF.

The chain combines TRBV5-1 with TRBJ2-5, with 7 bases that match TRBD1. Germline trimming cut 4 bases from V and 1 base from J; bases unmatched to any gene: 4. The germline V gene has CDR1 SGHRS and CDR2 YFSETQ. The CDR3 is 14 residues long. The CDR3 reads CASSARGSQETQYF. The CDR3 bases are TGCGCCAGCAGCGCCAGGGGGAGCCAAGAGACCCAGTACTTC.

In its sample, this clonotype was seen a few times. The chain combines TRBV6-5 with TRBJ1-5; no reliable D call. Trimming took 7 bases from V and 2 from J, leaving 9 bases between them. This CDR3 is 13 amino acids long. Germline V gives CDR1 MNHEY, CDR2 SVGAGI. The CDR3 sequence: CASKLSGNQPQHF. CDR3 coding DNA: TGTGCCAGCAAACTATCGGGCAATCAGCCCCAGCATTTT.

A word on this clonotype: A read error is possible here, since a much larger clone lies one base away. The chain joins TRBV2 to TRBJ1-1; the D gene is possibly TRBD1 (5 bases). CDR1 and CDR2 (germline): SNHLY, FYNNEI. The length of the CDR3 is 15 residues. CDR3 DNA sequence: TGTGCCAGCAGTGAAGGGGCAGGGCCGGGCACTGAAGGTTTCTTT. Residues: CASSEGAGPGTEGFF.

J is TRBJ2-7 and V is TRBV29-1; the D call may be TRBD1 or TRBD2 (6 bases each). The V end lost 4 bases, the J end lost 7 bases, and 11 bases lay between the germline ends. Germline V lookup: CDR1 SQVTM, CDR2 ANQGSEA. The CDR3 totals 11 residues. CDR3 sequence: CSVGRGAEQYF. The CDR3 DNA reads TGCAGCGTTGGTAGGGGGGCTGAGCAGTACTTC.

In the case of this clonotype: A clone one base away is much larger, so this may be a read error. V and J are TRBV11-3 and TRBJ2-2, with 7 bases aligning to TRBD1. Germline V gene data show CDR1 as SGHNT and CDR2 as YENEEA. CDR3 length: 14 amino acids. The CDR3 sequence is CASSQRQGAGELYF. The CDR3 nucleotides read TGTGCCAGCAGCCAGCGACAGGGTGCCGGGGAGCTGTATTTT.

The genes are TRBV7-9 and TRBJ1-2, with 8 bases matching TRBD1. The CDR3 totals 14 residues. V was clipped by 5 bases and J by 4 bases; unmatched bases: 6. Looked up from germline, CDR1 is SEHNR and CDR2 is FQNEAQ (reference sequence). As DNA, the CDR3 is TGTGCCAGCAGCGCCGGGACAGGCAGCTATGGCTACACCTTC. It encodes CASSAGTGSYGYTF.

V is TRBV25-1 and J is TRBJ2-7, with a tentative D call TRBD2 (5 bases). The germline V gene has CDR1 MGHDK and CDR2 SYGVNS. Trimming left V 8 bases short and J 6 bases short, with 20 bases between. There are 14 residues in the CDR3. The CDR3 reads CASVSGGFSLEQYF. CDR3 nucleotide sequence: TGTGCCAGCGTGAGTGGCGGGTTCTCCCTCGAGCAGTACTTC.

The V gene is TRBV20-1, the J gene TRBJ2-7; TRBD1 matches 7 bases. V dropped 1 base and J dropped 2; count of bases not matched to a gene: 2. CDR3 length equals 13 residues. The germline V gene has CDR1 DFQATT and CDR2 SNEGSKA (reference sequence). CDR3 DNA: TGCAGTGCTAGAGCGGGACAGACCTACGAGCAGTACTTC. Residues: CSARAGQTYEQYF.